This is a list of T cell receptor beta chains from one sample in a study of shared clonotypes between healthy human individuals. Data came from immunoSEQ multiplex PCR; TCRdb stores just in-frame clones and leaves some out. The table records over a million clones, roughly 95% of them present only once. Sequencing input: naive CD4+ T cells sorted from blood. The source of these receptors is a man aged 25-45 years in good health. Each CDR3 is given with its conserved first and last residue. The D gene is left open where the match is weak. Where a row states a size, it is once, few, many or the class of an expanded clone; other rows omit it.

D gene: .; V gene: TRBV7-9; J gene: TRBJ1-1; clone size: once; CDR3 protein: CASSLTGSVTEAFF; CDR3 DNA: TGTGCCAGCAGCTTAACAGGGTCGGTTACTGAAGCTTTCTTT
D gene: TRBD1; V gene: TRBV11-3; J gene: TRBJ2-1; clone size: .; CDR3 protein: CASSLEARGRNEQFF; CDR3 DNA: TGTGCCAGCAGCTTAGAGGCCAGGGGGCGTAATGAGCAGTTCTTC
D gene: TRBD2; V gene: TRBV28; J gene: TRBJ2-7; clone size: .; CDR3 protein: CASETWGGGRVSYEQYF; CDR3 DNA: TGTGCCAGCGAGACCTGGGGAGGCGGGAGGGTATCCTACGAGCAGTACTTC
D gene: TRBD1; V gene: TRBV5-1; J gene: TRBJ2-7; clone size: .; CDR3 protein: CASSSDRGEYEQYF; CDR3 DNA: TGCGCCAGCAGCTCGGACAGGGGGGAGTACGAGCAGTACTTC
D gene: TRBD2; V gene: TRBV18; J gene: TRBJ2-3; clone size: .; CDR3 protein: CASSETTSAIRPTQYF; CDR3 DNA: TGTGCCAGCTCAGAGACGACTAGCGCGATACGGCCTACGCAGTATTTT
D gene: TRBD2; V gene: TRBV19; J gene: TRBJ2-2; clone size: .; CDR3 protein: CASRLAGGANTGELFF; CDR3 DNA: TGTGCCAGTCGTCTAGCGGGAGGCGCGAACACCGGGGAGCTGTTTTTT
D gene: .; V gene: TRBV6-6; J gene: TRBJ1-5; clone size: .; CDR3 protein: CASSPPGQPQHF; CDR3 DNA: TGTGCCAGCAGTCCCCCGGGCCAGCCCCAGCATTTT
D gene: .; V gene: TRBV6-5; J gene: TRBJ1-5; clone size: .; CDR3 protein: CASSYYVQGAQHF; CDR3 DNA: TGTGCCAGCAGTTACTACGTCCAAGGGGCCCAGCATTTT
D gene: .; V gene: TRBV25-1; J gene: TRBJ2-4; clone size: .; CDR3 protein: CASSEEGPKNIQYF; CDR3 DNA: TGTGCCAGCAGTGAAGAAGGGCCCAAAAACATTCAGTACTTC
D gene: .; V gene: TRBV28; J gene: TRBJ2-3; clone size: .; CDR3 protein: CASTPPGRSTDTQYF; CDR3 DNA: TGTGCCAGCACCCCCCCGGGGAGAAGCACAGATACGCAGTATTTT
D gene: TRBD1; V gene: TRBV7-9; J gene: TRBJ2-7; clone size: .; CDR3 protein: CASSSQTGARTSEQYF; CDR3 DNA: TGTGCCAGCAGCTCCCAAACAGGGGCTCGGACGTCCGAGCAGTACTTC
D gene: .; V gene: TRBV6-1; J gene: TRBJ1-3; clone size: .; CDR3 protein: CASSSRASSGNTIYF; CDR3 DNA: TGTGCCAGCAGTTCGAGGGCTAGCTCTGGAAACACCATATATTTT
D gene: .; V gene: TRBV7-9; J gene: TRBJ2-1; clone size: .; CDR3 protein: CASSLAGGPSSYNEQFF; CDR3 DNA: TGTGCCAGCAGCTTAGCCGGGGGTCCCAGCTCCTACAATGAGCAGTTCTTC
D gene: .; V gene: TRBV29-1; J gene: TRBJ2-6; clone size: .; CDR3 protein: CSVLPDSSLWGRGANVLTF; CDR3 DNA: TGCAGCGTCCTTCCGGACAGTTCCCTTTGGGGTCGTGGGGCCAACGTCCTGACTTTC
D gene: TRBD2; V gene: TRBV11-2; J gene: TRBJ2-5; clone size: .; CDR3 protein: CASSLDLGVAGGQETQYF; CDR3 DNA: TGTGCCAGCAGCTTAGATCTAGGGGTAGCGGGAGGGCAAGAGACCCAGTACTTC
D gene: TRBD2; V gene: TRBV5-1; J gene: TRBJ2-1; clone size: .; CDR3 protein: CASSFGLAGDGEQFF; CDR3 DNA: TGCGCCAGCAGCTTTGGGCTAGCGGGAGACGGTGAGCAGTTCTTC
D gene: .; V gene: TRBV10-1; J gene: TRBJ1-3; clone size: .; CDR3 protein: CASSDRGPGNTIYF; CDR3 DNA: TGCGCCAGCAGTGACCGTGGGCCTGGAAACACCATATATTTT
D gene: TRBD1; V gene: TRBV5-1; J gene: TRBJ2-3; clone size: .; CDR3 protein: CASSLWQGAVDTQYF; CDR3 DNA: TGCGCCAGCAGCTTGTGGCAGGGGGCGGTAGATACGCAGTATTTT
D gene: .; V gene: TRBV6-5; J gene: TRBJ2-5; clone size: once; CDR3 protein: CASSYSTGRETQYF; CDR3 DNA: TGTGCCAGCAGTTACTCTACGGGGAGAGAGACCCAGTACTTC
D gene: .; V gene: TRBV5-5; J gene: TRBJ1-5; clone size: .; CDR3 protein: CASSPGPSNQPQHF; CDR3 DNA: TGTGCCAGCAGCCCCGGGCCTAGCAATCAGCCCCAGCATTTT
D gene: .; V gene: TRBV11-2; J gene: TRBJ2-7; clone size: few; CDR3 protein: CASSLAGTYEQYF; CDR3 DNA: TGTGCCAGCAGCTTGGCGGGGACCTACGAGCAGTACTTC
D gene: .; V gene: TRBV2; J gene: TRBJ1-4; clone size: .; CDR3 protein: CASRGLNNEKLFF; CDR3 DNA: TGTGCCAGCAGGGGCCTCAATAATGAAAAACTGTTTTTT
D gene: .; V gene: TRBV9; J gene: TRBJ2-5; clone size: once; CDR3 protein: CASSPAAHGSETQYF; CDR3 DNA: TGTGCCAGCAGCCCCGCGGCGCATGGTTCGGAGACCCAGTACTTC
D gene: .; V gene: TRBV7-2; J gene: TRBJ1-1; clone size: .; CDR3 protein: CASSPGTEAFF; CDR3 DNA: TGTGCCAGCAGCCCCGGCACTGAAGCTTTCTTT
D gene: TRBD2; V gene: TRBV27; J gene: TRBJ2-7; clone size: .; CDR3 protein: CASSRLAGVYEQYF; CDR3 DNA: TGTGCCAGCAGTCGACTAGCGGGGGTATACGAGCAGTACTTC
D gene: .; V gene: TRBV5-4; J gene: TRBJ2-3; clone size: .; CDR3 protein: CASSIGAGNTDTQYF; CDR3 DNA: TGTGCCAGCAGCATTGGGGCAGGGAACACAGATACGCAGTATTTT